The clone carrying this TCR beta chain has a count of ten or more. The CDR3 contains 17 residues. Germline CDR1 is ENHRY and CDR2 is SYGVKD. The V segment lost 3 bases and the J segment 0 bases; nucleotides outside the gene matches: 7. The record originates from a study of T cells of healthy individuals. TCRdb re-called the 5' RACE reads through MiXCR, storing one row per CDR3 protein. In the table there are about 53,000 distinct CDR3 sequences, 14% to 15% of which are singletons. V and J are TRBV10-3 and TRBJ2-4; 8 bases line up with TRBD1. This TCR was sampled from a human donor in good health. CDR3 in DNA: TGTGCCATCAGTGACCCCTCAGGGGGCTTAGCCAAAAACATTCAGTACTTC. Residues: CAISDPSGGLAKNIQYF.